A selection of T cell receptor beta chains follows, all from one sample in a study of metastatic and nonmetastatic thyroid tumors. With MiXCR, TCRdb reprocessed the PCR reads. Of approximately 12,000 clones listed, 23% are singletons. Sequences were obtained from blood. These TCRs come from a female donor with papillary thyroid cancer or a benign thyroid nodule (not recorded which). Some clones in this sample may be carry-over from other donors' samples. The CDR3 runs from the conserved cysteine through the conserved F or W.

>TRBJ2-1|TRBV7-2
CASSTPGGGQQFF
>TRBJ1-5|TRBV15
CATSRDLGYCQPQHF
>TRBJ1-6|TRBV3-2
CASSRTGTPGSSYNSPLHF
>TRBJ2-7|TRBV12-3/TRBV12-4
CASSLQRGTGYEQYF
>TRBJ1-2|TRBV27
CASSLTGINYGYTF
>TRBJ1-1|TRBV7-6
CASSPLGVMNTEAFF
>TRBJ1-6|TRBV19
CAIGGDYSSPLHF
>TRBJ1-1|TRBV6-1
CASSAINTEAFF
>TRBJ2-1|TRBV20-1
CSARRSLHDEQFF
>TRBJ1-2|TRBV6-1
CASSHRDRGHGYTF
>TRBJ2-3|TRBV11-2
CASSHRRDRGTDTQYF
>TRBJ1-4|TRBV9
CASSVGGTSTNEKLFF
>TRBJ1-1|TRBV7-3
CASSLTRGPNTEAFF
>TRBJ1-2|TRBV6-1
CASSETSGVGSYGYTF
>TRBJ2-3|TRBV19
CASSLIAGGPDTQYF